This passage covers 18 T cell receptor beta chains from one sample sequenced in a study of blood T cell repertoires in COVID-19. The data were produced by immunoSEQ multiplex PCR, yet TCRdb's version contains in-frame clones alone and is incomplete. The data contain just over 95,000 clones, about 81% of them singletons. The sequenced sample consisted of peripheral blood. These receptors all stem from a man at least 80 years old with acute or convalescent COVID-19.

This clone was observed once. The rearrangement uses TRBV6-4 and TRBJ2-7; D gene uncertain. Germline CDR1 MRHNA, CDR2 SNTAGT. The CDR3 is 12 residues long. The V end was cut by 10 bases, the J end by 0 bases, with 10 bases between. CDR3 in DNA: TGTGCCATCCCATTAGCCTCCTACGAGCAGTACTTC. This gives the protein CAIPLASYEQYF.

CDR3 DNA: TGCGCCAGCAGCCATGGACTCAGATCAACAACTAATGAAAAACTGTTTTTT. Its translation: CASSHGLRSTTNEKLFF. This chain connects TRBV5-1 to TRBJ1-4; D gene unclear. The germline V gene has CDR1 SGHRS and CDR2 YFSETQ. The V and J ends lost 4 bases and 0 bases respectively, with 16 bases between them. CDR3 length: 17 amino acids.

The chain uses TRBV5-1 and TRBJ2-1; perhaps TRBD1 as D (6 bases). This CDR3 region has 15 residues. The V end lost 6 bases, the J end lost 2 bases, and 15 bases lay between the germline ends. The germline V gene encodes CDR1 SGHRS and CDR2 YFSETQ. The DNA for the CDR3 is TGCGCCAGCAAGTCTGGGACAAGTACCTACAATGAGCAGTTCTTC. This sequence encodes CASKSGTSTYNEQFF.

The chain uses TRBV28 and TRBJ1-6; D is unresolved. V shed 7 bases and J shed 10 bases, with 17 bases lying between them. Germline assignment: CDR1 MDHEN and CDR2 SYDVKM. The CDR3 loop spans 14 amino acids. This CDR3 is CASTDGGRLSPLHF. The CDR3 DNA sequence: TGTGCCAGCACCGATGGAGGGAGACTATCACCCCTCCACTTT.

The chain is built from TRBV27 and TRBJ2-2; D is perhaps TRBD1 (6 bases). Trimming stripped 3 bases from V and 3 bases from J, with 20 bases between. CDR3 length equals 18 residues. Germline lookup yields CDR1 MNHEY and CDR2 SMNVEV (reference sequence). CDR3 protein: CASSFSPSDSSYTGELFF. In DNA, the CDR3 is TGTGCCAGCAGTTTCTCCCCTTCGGACAGCTCTTACACCGGGGAGCTGTTTTTT.

This clone showed up just a few times. The V gene is TRBV7-2, the J gene TRBJ1-5, with a tentative D call TRBD1 (5 bases). The V end was cut by 5 bases, the J end by 6 bases, with 17 bases between. Looked up from germline, CDR1 is SGHTA and CDR2 is FQGNSA. CDR3 size: 15 residues. The CDR3 here is CASSPWDVGGQPQHF. As DNA, the CDR3 is TGTGCCAGCAGCCCGTGGGACGTGGGGGGTCAGCCCCAGCATTTT.

This chain links TRBV7-2 with TRBJ2-1, with D possibly TRBD2 on 5 matching bases. The V end was cut by 5 bases, the J end by 2 bases, with 13 bases between. The CDR3 is 15 residues long. In germline, CDR1 is SGHTA, CDR2 FQGNSA. CDR3 residues: CASSTGINAYNEQFF. The CDR3 DNA follows: TGTGCCAGCAGCACGGGAATAAACGCCTACAATGAGCAGTTCTTC.

The J gene is TRBJ2-7, the V gene TRBV29-1, with D maybe TRBD2 (6 bases). Germline assignment: CDR1 SQVTM and CDR2 ANQGSEA. Trimming took 6 bases from V and 6 from J, leaving 9 bases between them. This CDR3 region has 10 residues. This CDR3 reads CSVGGIEQYF. CDR3 nucleotides: TGCAGCGTCGGGGGTATCGAGCAGTACTTC.

This chain links TRBV6-5 with TRBJ2-2, with D perhaps matching TRBD2 (7 bases). Per the germline V gene, CDR1 is MNHEY and CDR2 is SVGAGI. The CDR3 loop spans 14 amino acids. With 9 bases removed from V and 6 bases from J, the gap between germline ends came to 17 bases. The CDR3 nucleotides read TGTGCCAGTCGGGATGTAGGGGGGGCCGGGGAGCTGTTTTTT. Its protein is CASRDVGGAGELFF.

This clone has just one count. The V and J genes are TRBV19 and TRBJ1-6; 9 bases line up with TRBD1. The CDR3 is made up of 18 amino acids. V lost 5 bases, J lost 0 bases, and 8 bases stayed unmatched. CDR1 is LNHDA, CDR2 SQIVND, per germline (reference sequence). The CDR3 coding sequence is TGTGCCAGTAGTCCAGGGACAGGGAGTCGCTCCTATAATTCACCCCTCCACTTT. Translation: CASSPGTGSRSYNSPLHF. The full variable domain, its missing parts supplied by reference TRBV19 and TRBJ1-6, is DGGITQSPKYLFRKEGQNVTLSCEQNLNHDAMYWYRQDPGQGLRLIYYSQIVNDFQKGDIAEGYSVSREKKESFPLTVTSAQKNPTAFYLCASSPGTGSRSYNSPLHFGNGTRLTVT.

A word on this clone: At one end, the junction sequence differs from germline, possibly due to a read error. The rearrangement links TRBV6-1 to TRBJ1-5; 10 bases are shared with TRBD1. The CDR3 is 15 residues long. CDR1 is MNHNS, CDR2 SASEGT, per germline. The DNA of the CDR3 is TGTGCCAGCGGTGAGGGACAGGGGATCCCTCAGCCCCAGCATTTT. It encodes CASGEGQGIPQPQHF.

J is TRBJ1-6 and V is TRBV7-8; D may be TRBD1 (6 bases). This CDR3 region has 15 residues. CDR1 and CDR2 from the germline V gene are SGHVS and FQNEAQ. V lost 1 base to trimming and J lost 7 bases, with 11 bases between them. The CDR3 nucleotides read TGTGCCAGCAGCTTAGTACAGGGTGAAAATTCACCCCTCCACTTT. Residues: CASSLVQGENSPLHF.

J is TRBJ2-1 and V is TRBV7-2, with 8 bases that match TRBD1. The V segment lost 5 bases and the J segment 1 base; nucleotides outside the gene matches: 7. CDR1 is SGHTA and CDR2 is FQGNSA in the germline V gene. This CDR3 has 16 residues. This CDR3 is CASSLDRGRSYNEQFF. DNA for the CDR3: TGTGCCAGCAGCCTCGACAGGGGCAGATCCTACAATGAGCAGTTCTTC. Looking up the rest from reference TRBV7-2 and TRBJ2-1 gives the full variable domain: GAGVSQSPSNKVTEKGKDVELRCDPISGHTALYWYRQSLGQGLEFLIYFQGNSAPDKSGLPSDRFSAERTGGSVSTLTIQRTQQEDSAVYLCASSLDRGRSYNEQFFGPGTRLTVL.

The chain is built from TRBV14 and TRBJ1-2; TRBD1 aligns across 7 bases. Germline CDR1 SGHDN, CDR2 FVKESK. This CDR3 region has 16 residues. After removal of 3 bases from V and 4 bases from J, the junction contained 11 bases not matched to a gene. The CDR3 loop is CASSQIWTGAFYGYTF. CDR3 in DNA: TGTGCCAGCAGCCAGATCTGGACAGGAGCCTTCTATGGCTACACCTTC.

The genes are TRBV6-5 and TRBJ2-2, with 7 positions matching TRBD2. Germline assignment: CDR1 MNHEY and CDR2 SVGAGI. Unmatched junction bases numbered 5, after V lost 6 bases and J lost 1 base. The CDR3 loop spans 15 amino acids. The CDR3 DNA follows: TGTGCCAGCAGCCTAGCGGCCGTGAACACCGGGGAGCTGTTTTTT. Translating it yields CASSLAAVNTGELFF.

The chain carries TRBV6-5 and TRBJ1-2, with 11 bases identical to TRBD1. J was trimmed by 8 bases and V by 5 bases; bases with no gene match: 7. The CDR3 has 14 residues. Germline V gene data show CDR1 as MNHEY and CDR2 as SVGAGI. The CDR3, as DNA: TGTGCCAGCAGTCCCAGGACAGGGGGCAACGGCTACACCTTC. It codes for CASSPRTGGNGYTF.

The rearrangement joins TRBV24-1 to TRBJ1-5; tentatively, D is TRBD1 (6 bases). The CDR3 has 12 amino acids. Germline V gene sequence: CDR1 KGHDR, CDR2 SFDVKD. V was clipped by 11 bases and J by 6 bases, with 13 bases between them. The CDR3 here is CAISQGSQPQHF. The CDR3, as DNA: TGTGCCATTTCACAGGGAAGTCAGCCCCAGCATTTT.

The chain combines TRBV28 with TRBJ2-7; D ambiguous. CDR3 length: 11 amino acids. Per germline, CDR1 MDHEN and CDR2 SYDVKM. The V gene lost 5 bases and the J gene lost 4 bases, with 6 bases spanning the gap. CDR3 bases: TGTGCCAGCAGTCTTAGATACGAGCAGTACTTC. Protein: CASSLRYEQYF.